The rows below give T cell receptor beta chains drawn from one sample of a study of cytomegalovirus exposure and HLA in healthy donors. Profiled with immunoSEQ multiplex PCR; TCRdb holds only in-frame clones, not every one. The sample shows 150,000 to 200,000 clones, about 80% of them seen only once. Sequencing input: PBMCs. Source of these receptors: a woman in her forties in good health and CMV-seronegative. Each CDR3 is given with its conserved first and last residue. The order of the fields is clone size, D gene, J gene, V gene, CDR3 DNA, CDR3 protein. A D gene is named only where the DNA matches it firmly. Part of the rows lack a size; the others show once, few, many or a class for expanded clones.

size: few; D: .; J: TRBJ1-3; V: TRBV7-9; DNA: TGTTCCAGCAGCTTAAGGGAGCGGCCCTCTGGAAACACCATATATTTT; CDR3: CSSSLRERPSGNTIYF
size: .; D: TRBD2; J: TRBJ2-1; V: TRBV6-1; DNA: TGTGCCAGCAGTGATTATAGCGGGAGCTCCTACAATGAGCAGTTCTTC; CDR3: CASSDYSGSSYNEQFF
size: .; D: TRBD2; J: TRBJ2-2; V: TRBV7-2; DNA: TGTGCCAGCAGCTTGGGACTAGCGGGAGTGGGGGTCACCGGGGAGCTGTTTTTT; CDR3: CASSLGLAGVGVTGELFF
size: few; D: TRBD1; J: TRBJ1-5; V: TRBV30; DNA: TGTGCCTGGAGCCCCGGGACAGGGAACCAGCCCCAGCATTTT; CDR3: CAWSPGTGNQPQHF
size: .; D: TRBD1; J: TRBJ1-1; V: TRBV2; DNA: TGTGCCAGCAGTACAGGGGGCACTGAAGCTTTCTTT; CDR3: CASSTGGTEAFF
size: .; D: TRBD2; J: TRBJ2-2; V: TRBV9; DNA: TGTGCCAGCAGCCCCAGGACTAGCACCGGGGAGCTGTTTTTT; CDR3: CASSPRTSTGELFF
size: .; D: .; J: TRBJ2-5; V: TRBV9; DNA: TGTGCCAGCAGCGTATCAGGCCAAGAGACCCAGTACTTC; CDR3: CASSVSGQETQYF
size: few; D: .; J: TRBJ1-2; V: TRBV25-1; DNA: TGTGCCAGCAGTGGGTGGTTCGGAGATGGCTACACCTTC; CDR3: CASSGWFGDGYTF
size: .; D: TRBD2; J: TRBJ2-2; V: TRBV7-2; DNA: TGTGCCAGCAGCTTAACAATGCGGGGAGGGGTCACCGGGGAGCTGTTTTTT; CDR3: CASSLTMRGGVTGELFF
size: .; D: TRBD2; J: TRBJ2-1; V: TRBV4-1; DNA: TGCGCCAGCAGCCAAGAGGCGGGAGTATCGGGTAATGAGCAGTTCTTC; CDR3: CASSQEAGVSGNEQFF
size: .; D: .; J: TRBJ1-2; V: TRBV6-5; DNA: TGTGCCAGCAGAGGGGGTCAGGGTAACTATGGCTACACCTTC; CDR3: CASRGGQGNYGYTF
size: .; D: .; J: TRBJ2-1; V: TRBV5-1; DNA: TGCGCCAGCAGCTCCCAGGACTCTTACAATGAGCAGTTCTTC; CDR3: CASSSQDSYNEQFF
size: .; D: .; J: TRBJ2-3; V: TRBV7-8; DNA: TGTGCCAGCAGCTTAGCCCAAAGAGCGGGACAGGATAGGGGAGATACGCAGTATTTT; CDR3: CASSLAQRAGQDRGDTQYF
size: .; D: TRBD2; J: TRBJ2-5; V: TRBV5-4; DNA: TGTGCCAGCAGCTTGGAGCCTAGCGGGCCCCTGGGGGAAGAGACCCAGTACTTC; CDR3: CASSLEPSGPLGEETQYF
size: .; D: TRBD2; J: TRBJ2-1; V: TRBV15; DNA: TGTGCCACCAGCAGAGATAAAGAAGGCGGGAGGGCCGTTTATGAGCAGTTCTTC; CDR3: CATSRDKEGGRAVYEQFF
size: .; D: .; J: TRBJ1-2; V: TRBV7-2; DNA: TGTGCCAGCAGCTTAGAACCGGTGGAGAATGGCTACACCTTC; CDR3: CASSLEPVENGYTF
size: once; D: TRBD2; J: TRBJ2-1; V: TRBV27; DNA: TGTGCCAGCAGCCGAAAGGGACTAGCGGGAGTCTACAATGAGCAGTTCTTC; CDR3: CASSRKGLAGVYNEQFF
size: .; D: .; J: TRBJ1-2; V: TRBV9; DNA: TGTGCCAGCAGCAGAGACAGTACAAACTATGGCTACACCTTC; CDR3: CASSRDSTNYGYTF
size: medium-sized; D: .; J: TRBJ1-1; V: TRBV27; DNA: TGTGCCAGCAGTTTAGGAGGGAGTGAAGCTTTCTTT; CDR3: CASSLGGSEAFF
size: .; D: TRBD1; J: TRBJ1-1; V: TRBV9; DNA: TGTGCCAGTGCACAGGGGGTAGGCACTGAAGCTTTCTTT; CDR3: CASAQGVGTEAFF
size: .; D: TRBD2; J: TRBJ2-7; V: TRBV30; DNA: TGTGCCTGGAGTCCAGGGACTAGCGGTATAAAGGAGTACTTC; CDR3: CAWSPGTSGIKEYF
size: once; D: .; J: TRBJ2-6; V: TRBV27; DNA: TGTGCCAGCAGTACCATGGGCACCACCACAGGGGCCAACGTCCTGACTTTC; CDR3: CASSTMGTTTGANVLTF
size: .; D: .; J: TRBJ1-1; V: TRBV7-3; DNA: TGTGCCAGCAGCTCGCAACAGGGAACTGAAGCTTTCTTT; CDR3: CASSSQQGTEAFF
size: once; D: .; J: TRBJ1-2; V: TRBV19; DNA: TGTGCCAGTAGCCACAACGGACAGTTCCTCTATGGCTACACCTTC; CDR3: CASSHNGQFLYGYTF
size: few; D: TRBD1; J: TRBJ2-3; V: TRBV6-4; DNA: TGTGCCAGCAAAGTAATGGGACAGAGCACAGATACGCAGTATTTT; CDR3: CASKVMGQSTDTQYF
size: few; D: .; J: TRBJ2-5; V: TRBV6-5; DNA: TGTGCCAGCAGAGGAGGGGGCCTCGTCGGAGAGACCCAGTACTTC; CDR3: CASRGGGLVGETQYF
size: .; D: TRBD2; J: TRBJ2-3; V: TRBV19; DNA: TGTGCCACGACTAGCGGGAGGGTAAGCACAGATACGCAGTATTTT; CDR3: CATTSGRVSTDTQYF
size: .; D: TRBD1; J: TRBJ1-1; V: TRBV4-3; DNA: TGCGCCAGCAGCCAGGGACAGGGACAGAACACTGAAGCTTTCTTT; CDR3: CASSQGQGQNTEAFF
size: few; D: TRBD2; J: TRBJ2-1; V: TRBV5-4; DNA: TGTGCCAGCAGCCCAGGGACTAGCGGGACCAATGAGCAGTTCTTC; CDR3: CASSPGTSGTNEQFF
size: few; D: TRBD2; J: TRBJ2-5; V: TRBV29-1; DNA: TGCAGCGTTGACGAGCTAGCGGGAGTTGAGACCCAGTACTTC; CDR3: CSVDELAGVETQYF
size: .; D: TRBD2; J: TRBJ2-7; V: TRBV19; DNA: TGTGCCAGTAGCCGACTAGCGGGGAGGTACGAGCAGTACTTC; CDR3: CASSRLAGRYEQYF
size: .; D: TRBD1; J: TRBJ1-4; V: TRBV19; DNA: TGTGCCAGTAGTGGGGACAGCTCCGGTAATGAAAAACTGTTTTTT; CDR3: CASSGDSSGNEKLFF
size: few; D: TRBD2; J: TRBJ2-1; V: TRBV9; DNA: TGTGCCAGCAGCTTACGGACTAGCGGGACCTATGAGCAGTTCTTC; CDR3: CASSLRTSGTYEQFF
size: .; D: TRBD2; J: TRBJ2-1; V: TRBV11-2; DNA: TGTGCCAGCAGCCGGGTGGGACTAGCGGTGAACAATGAGCAGTTCTTC; CDR3: CASSRVGLAVNNEQFF
size: .; D: .; J: TRBJ1-2; V: TRBV6-1; DNA: TGTGCCAGCAGTGAATCAGGGGCGGATTATGGCTACACCTTC; CDR3: CASSESGADYGYTF
size: .; D: .; J: TRBJ1-2; V: TRBV5-1; DNA: TGCGCCAGCAGCTTGTTACAGGGAGACGCTAACTATGGCTACACCTTC; CDR3: CASSLLQGDANYGYTF
size: .; D: .; J: TRBJ2-3; V: TRBV18; DNA: TGTGCCAGCTCACCCCCTGGGGGGTACACAGATACGCAGTATTTT; CDR3: CASSPPGGYTDTQYF
size: .; D: .; J: TRBJ1-2; V: TRBV11-2; DNA: TGTGCCAGCAGCTTCTCGGACAGTCGATATGGCTACACCTTC; CDR3: CASSFSDSRYGYTF
size: .; D: TRBD1; J: TRBJ1-5; V: TRBV19; DNA: TGTGCCAGTAGCTCCGACAGGGGGCGCCGACAGCCCCAGCATTTT; CDR3: CASSSDRGRRQPQHF
size: .; D: TRBD2; J: TRBJ2-3; V: TRBV5-1; DNA: TGCGCCAGCAGCTTGGACCTAGCGGCTAGCACAGATACGCAGTATTTT; CDR3: CASSLDLAASTDTQYF